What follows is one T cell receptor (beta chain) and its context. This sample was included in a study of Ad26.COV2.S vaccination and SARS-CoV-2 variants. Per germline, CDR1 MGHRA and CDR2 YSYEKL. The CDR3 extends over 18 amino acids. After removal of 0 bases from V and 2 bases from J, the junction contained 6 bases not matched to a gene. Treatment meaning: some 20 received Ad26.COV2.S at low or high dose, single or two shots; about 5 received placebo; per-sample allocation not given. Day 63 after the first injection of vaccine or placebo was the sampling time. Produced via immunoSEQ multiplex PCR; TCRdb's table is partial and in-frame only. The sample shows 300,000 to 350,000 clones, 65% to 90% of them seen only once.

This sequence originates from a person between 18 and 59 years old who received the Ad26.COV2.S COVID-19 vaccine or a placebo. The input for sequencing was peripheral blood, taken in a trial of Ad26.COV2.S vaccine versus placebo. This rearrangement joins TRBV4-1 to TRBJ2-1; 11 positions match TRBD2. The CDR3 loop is CASSQDGGLAVTYNEQFF. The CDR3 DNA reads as TGCGCCAGCAGCCAAGATGGGGGACTAGCGGTTACCTACAATGAGCAGTTCTTC.